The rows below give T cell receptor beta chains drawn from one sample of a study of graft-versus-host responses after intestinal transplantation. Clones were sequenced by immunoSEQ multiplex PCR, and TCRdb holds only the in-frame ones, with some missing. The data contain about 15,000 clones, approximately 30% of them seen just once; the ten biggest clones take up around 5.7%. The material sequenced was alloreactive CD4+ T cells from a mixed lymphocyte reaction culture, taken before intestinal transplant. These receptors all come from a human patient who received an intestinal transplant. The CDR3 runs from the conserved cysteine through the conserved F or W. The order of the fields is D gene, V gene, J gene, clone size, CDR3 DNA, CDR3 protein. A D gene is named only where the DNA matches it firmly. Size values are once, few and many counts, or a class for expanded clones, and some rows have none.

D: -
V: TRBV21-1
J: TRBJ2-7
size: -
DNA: TGTGCCAGCAGCAAGCCTTTGACAGGACCCTACGAGCAGTACTTC
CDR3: CASSKPLTGPYEQYF

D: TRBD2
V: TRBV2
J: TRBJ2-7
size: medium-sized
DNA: TGTGCCAGCAGTGAGCTGGCGGGAGACGACGAGCAGTACTTC
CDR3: CASSELAGDDEQYF

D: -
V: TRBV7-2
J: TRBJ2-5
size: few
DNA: TGTGCCAGCAGCATTGGGGGGGCAGAGACCCAGTACTTC
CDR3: CASSIGGAETQYF

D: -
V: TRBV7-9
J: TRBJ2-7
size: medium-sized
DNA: TGTGCCAGCAGCTTGATACCGCAGTACGAGCAGTACTTC
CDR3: CASSLIPQYEQYF

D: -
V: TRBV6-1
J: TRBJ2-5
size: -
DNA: TGTGCCAGCGAAAGCCCAGGGGAGACCCAGTACTTC
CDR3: CASESPGETQYF

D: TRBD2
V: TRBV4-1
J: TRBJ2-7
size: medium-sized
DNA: TGCGCCACTCCGGGACTAGCGCCTTCCTACGAGCAGTACTTC
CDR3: CATPGLAPSYEQYF

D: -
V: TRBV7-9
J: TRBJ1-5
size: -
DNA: TGTGCCAGCAGCTTCTACGACCCGGACAGAGTTAATCAGCCCCAGCATTTT
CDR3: CASSFYDPDRVNQPQHF

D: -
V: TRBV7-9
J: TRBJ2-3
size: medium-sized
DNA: TGTGCCAGCAGCTTAGTTTGGAAATCAGATACGCAGTATTTT
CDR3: CASSLVWKSDTQYF

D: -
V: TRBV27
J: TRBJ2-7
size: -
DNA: TGTGTCAGCAGTTTATCGTCCGCCTACGAGCAGTACTTC
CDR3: CVSSLSSAYEQYF

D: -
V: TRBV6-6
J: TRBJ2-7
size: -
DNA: TGTGCCAGCAGTTACGACAGACCCTACGAGCAGTACTTC
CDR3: CASSYDRPYEQYF

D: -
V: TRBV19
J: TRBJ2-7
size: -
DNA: TGTGCCAGTAGTCTTACAGTTGTCGGCGAGGAACAGTACTTC
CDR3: CASSLTVVGEEQYF

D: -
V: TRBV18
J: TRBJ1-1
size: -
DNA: TGTGCCAGCTCGCCCAGAGTTGCGAACACTGAAGCTTTCTTT
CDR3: CASSPRVANTEAFF